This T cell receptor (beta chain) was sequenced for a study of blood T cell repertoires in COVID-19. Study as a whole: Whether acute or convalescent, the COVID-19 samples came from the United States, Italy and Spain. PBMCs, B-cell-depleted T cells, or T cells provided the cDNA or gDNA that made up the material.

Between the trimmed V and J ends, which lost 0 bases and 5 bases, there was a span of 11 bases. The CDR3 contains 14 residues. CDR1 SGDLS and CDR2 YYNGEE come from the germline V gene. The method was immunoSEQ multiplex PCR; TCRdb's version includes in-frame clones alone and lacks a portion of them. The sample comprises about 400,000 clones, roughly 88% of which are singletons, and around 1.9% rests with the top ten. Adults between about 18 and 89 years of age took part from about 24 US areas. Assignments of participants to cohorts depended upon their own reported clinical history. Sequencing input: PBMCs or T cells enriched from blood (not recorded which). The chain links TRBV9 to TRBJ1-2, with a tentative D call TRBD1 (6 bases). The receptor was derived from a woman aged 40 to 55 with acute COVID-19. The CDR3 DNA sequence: TGTGCCAGCAGCGTAGCAGGGGATCCTTATGGCTACACCTTC. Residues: CASSVAGDPYGYTF.